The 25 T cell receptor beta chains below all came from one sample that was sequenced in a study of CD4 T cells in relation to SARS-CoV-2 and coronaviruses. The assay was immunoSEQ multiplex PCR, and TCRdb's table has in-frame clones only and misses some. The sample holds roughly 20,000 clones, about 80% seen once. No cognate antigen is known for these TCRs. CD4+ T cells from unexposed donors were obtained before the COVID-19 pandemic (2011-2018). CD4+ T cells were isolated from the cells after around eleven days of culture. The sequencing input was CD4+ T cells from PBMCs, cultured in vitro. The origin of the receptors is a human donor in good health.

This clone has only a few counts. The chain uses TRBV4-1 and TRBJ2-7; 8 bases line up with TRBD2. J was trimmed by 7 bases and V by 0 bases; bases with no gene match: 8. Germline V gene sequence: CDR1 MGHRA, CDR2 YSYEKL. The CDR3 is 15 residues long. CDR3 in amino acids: CASSQESSGSGEQYF. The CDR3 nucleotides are TGCGCCAGCAGCCAAGAGTCAAGCGGGAGCGGGGAGCAGTACTTC.

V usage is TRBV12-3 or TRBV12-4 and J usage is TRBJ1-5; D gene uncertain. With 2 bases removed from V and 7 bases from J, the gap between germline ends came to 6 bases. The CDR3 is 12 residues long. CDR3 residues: CASSLSGQPQHF. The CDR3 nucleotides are TGTGCCAGCAGTTTATCGGGGCAGCCCCAGCATTTT.

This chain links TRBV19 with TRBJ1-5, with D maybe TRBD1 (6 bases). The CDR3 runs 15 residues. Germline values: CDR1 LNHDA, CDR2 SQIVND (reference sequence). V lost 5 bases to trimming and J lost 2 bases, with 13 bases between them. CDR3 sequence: CASSQGYKGNQPQHF. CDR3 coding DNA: TGTGCCAGTAGTCAGGGGTACAAGGGCAATCAGCCCCAGCATTTT.

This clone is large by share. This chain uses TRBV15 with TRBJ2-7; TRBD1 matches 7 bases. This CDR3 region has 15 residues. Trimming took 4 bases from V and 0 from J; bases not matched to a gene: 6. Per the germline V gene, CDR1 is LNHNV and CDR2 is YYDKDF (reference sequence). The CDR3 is CATSNLRTGSYEQYF. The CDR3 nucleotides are TGTGCCACCAGCAATCTAAGGACAGGCTCCTACGAGCAGTACTTC.

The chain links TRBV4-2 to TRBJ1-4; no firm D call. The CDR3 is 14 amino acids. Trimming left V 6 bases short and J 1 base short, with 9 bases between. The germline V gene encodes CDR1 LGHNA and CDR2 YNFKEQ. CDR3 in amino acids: CASRETGTNEKLFF. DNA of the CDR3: TGTGCCAGCAGGGAGACCGGAACTAATGAAAAACTGTTTTTT.

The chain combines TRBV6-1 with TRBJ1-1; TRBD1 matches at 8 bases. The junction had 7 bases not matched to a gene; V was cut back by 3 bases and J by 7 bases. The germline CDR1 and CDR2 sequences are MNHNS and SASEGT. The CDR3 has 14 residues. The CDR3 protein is CASSERTGRNEAFF. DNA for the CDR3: TGTGCCAGCAGTGAGCGGACAGGGAGGAATGAAGCTTTCTTT.

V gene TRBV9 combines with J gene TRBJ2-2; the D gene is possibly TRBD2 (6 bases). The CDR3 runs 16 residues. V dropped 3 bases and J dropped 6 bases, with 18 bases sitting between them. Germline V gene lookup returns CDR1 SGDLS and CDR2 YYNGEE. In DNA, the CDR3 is TGTGCCAGCAGCGCGTCCCCCCCCGGAGGGGCCGGGGAGCTGTTTTTT. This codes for CASSASPPGGAGELFF.

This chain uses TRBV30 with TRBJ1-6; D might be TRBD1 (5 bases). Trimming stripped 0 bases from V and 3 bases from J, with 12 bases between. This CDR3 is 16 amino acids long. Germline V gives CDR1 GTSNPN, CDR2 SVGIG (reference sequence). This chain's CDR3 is CAWSVGRASYNSPLHF. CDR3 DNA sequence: TGTGCCTGGAGTGTAGGCAGGGCCAGCTATAATTCACCCCTCCACTTT. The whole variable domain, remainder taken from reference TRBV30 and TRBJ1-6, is SQTIHQWPATLVQPVGSPLSLECTVEGTSNPNLYWYRQAAGRGLQLLFYSVGIGQISSEVPQNLSASRPQDRQFILSSKKLLLSDSGFYLCAWSVGRASYNSPLHFGNGTRLTVT.

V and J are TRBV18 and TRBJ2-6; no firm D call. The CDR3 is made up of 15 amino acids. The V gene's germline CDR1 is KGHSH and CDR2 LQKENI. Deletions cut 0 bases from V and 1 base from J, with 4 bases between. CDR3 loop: CASSPPQSGANVLTF. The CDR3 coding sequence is TGTGCCAGCTCACCACCCCAGTCTGGGGCCAACGTCCTGACTTTC.

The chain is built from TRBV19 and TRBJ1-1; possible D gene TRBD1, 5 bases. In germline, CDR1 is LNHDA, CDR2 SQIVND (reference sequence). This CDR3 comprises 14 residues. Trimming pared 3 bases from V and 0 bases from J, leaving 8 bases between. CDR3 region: CASSITGVNTEAFF. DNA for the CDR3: TGTGCCAGTAGTATTACAGGCGTGAACACTGAAGCTTTCTTT. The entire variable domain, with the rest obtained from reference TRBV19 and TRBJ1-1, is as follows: DGGITQSPKYLFRKEGQNVTLSCEQNLNHDAMYWYRQDPGQGLRLIYYSQIVNDFQKGDIAEGYSVSREKKESFPLTVTSAQKNPTAFYLCASSITGVNTEAFFGQGTRLTVV.

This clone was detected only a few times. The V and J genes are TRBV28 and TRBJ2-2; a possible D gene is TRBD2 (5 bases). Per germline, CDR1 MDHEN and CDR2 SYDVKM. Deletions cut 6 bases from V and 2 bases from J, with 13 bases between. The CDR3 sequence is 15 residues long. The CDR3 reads CASRPRTVNTGELFF. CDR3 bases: TGTGCCAGCAGACCACGGACTGTTAACACCGGGGAGCTGTTTTTT.

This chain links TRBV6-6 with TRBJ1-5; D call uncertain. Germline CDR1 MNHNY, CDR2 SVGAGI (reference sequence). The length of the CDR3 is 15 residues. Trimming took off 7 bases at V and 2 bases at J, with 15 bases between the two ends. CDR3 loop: CASTTGSGGNQPQHF. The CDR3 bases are TGTGCCAGCACAACTGGCTCGGGAGGCAATCAGCCCCAGCATTTT.

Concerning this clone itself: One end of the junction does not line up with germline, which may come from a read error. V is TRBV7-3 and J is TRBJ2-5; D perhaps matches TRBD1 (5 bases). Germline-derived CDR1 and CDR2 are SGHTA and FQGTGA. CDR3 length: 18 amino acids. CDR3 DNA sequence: TGTGCCAGCAGCTTAAACTCCCCCAGTAGGGGCCTCCAACAGACCCAGTACTTC. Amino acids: CASSLNSPSRGLQQTQYF.

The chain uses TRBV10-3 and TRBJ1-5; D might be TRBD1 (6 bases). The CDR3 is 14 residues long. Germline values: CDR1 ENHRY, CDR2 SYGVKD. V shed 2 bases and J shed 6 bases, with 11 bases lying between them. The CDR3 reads CAISELQGSQPQHF. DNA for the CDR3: TGTGCCATCAGTGAGCTCCAGGGGAGTCAGCCCCAGCATTTT.

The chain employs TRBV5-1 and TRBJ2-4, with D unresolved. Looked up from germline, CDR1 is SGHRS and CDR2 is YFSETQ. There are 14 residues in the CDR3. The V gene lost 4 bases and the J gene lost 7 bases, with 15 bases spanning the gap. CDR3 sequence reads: CASSPEILGNIQYF. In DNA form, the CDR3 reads TGCGCCAGCAGCCCTGAAATATTAGGGAACATTCAGTACTTC.

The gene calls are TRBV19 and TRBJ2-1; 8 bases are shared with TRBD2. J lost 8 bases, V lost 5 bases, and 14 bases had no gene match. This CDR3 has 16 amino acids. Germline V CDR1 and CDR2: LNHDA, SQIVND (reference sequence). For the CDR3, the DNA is TGTGCCAGTAGTCTGCCCCTAACTAGCGGAGGGTATGAGCAGTTCTTC. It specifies CASSLPLTSGGYEQFF.

Here the CDR3 DNA reads TGTGCCACCAGTGATGCGGACAGGGTCTATGGCTACACCTTC. Protein sequence: CATSDADRVYGYTF. J is TRBJ1-2 and V is TRBV24-1; the match to TRBD1 covers 8 bases. V was pared by 3 bases and J by 4 bases, with 3 bases of the junction left unmatched. The length of the CDR3 is 14 residues. Per the germline V gene, CDR1 is KGHDR and CDR2 is SFDVKD.

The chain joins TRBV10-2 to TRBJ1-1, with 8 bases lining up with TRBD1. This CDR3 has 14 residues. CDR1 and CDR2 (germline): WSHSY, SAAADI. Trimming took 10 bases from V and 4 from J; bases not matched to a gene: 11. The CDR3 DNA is TGCGCCATTAGCCGGGACAGGTCACTCACTGAAGCTTTCTTT. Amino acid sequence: CAISRDRSLTEAFF.

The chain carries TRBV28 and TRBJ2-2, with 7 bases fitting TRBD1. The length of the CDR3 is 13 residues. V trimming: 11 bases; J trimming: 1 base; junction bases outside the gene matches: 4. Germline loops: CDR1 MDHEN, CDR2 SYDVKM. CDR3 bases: TGTGCCGGACAGGAGGAGAACACCGGGGAGCTGTTTTTT. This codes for CAGQEENTGELFF. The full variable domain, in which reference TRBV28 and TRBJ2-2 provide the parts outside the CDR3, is DVKVTQSSRYLVKRTGEKVFLECVQDMDHENMFWYRQDPGLGLRLIYFSYDVKMKEKGDIPEGYSVSREKKERFSLILESASTNQTSMYLCAGQEENTGELFFGEGSRLTVL.

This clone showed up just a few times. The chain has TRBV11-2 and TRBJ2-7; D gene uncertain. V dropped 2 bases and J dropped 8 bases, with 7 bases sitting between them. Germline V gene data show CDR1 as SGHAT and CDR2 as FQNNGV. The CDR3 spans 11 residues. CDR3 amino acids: CASSLRTQQYF. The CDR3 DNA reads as TGTGCCAGCAGCTTACGAACGCAGCAGTACTTC.

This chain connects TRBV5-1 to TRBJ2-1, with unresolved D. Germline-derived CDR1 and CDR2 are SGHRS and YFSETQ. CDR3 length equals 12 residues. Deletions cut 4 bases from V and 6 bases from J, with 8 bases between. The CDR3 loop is CASSREVNEQFF. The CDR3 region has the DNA TGCGCCAGCAGCCGCGAAGTCAATGAGCAGTTCTTC.

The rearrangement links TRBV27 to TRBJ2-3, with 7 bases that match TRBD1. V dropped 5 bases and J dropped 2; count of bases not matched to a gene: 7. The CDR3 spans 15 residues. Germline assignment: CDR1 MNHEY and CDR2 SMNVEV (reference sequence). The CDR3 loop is CASSHSGTDTDTQYF. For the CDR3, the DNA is TGTGCCAGCAGTCACTCCGGGACAGACACAGATACGCAGTATTTT.

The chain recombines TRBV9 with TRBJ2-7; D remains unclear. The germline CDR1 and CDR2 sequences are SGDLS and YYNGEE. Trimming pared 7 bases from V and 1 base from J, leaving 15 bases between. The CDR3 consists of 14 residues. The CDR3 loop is CASGRLAESYEQYF. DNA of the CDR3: TGTGCCAGCGGCCGCCTCGCGGAATCCTACGAGCAGTACTTC.

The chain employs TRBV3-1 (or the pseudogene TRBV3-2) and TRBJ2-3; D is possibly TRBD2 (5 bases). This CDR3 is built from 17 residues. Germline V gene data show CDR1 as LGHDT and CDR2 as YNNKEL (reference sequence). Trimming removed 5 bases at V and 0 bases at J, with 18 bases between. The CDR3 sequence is CASSYDVVVASTDTQYF. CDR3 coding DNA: TGTGCCAGCAGCTATGACGTCGTGGTAGCGAGCACAGATACGCAGTATTTT.

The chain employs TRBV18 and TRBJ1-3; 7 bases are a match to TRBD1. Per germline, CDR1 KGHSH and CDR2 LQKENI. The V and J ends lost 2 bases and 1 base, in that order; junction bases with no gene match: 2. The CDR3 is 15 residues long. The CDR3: CASSPGQVSGNTIYF. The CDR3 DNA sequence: TGTGCCAGCTCACCAGGACAGGTATCTGGAAACACCATATATTTT.